This paragraph covers one T cell receptor (beta chain) sequence. Its antigen is as yet unknown. Unique molecular identifiers featured in each of the TCR beta cDNA libraries. TCRdb reanalysed the PCR reads using MiXCR and keeps one entry per CDR3 protein. Of 450,000 to 700,000 distinct CDR3 sequences in the sample, around 40% are singletons; the top ten hold 1.5% to 2%. These data belong to a study of post-analysis software for immune sequencing data. Whole-study results and caveats: With F measure, samples from one preparation batch clustered together strongly. When patients were compared with controls, a handful of TRBV segments were more frequent, TRBV5-6, TRBV5-1 and TRBV20-1 among them.

V lost 5 bases and J lost 0, with 15 bases in between. This CDR3 is built from 16 residues. CDR1 and CDR2 (germline): SGHTA, FQGNSA. The chain joins TRBV7-2 to TRBJ2-3; D is tentatively TRBD1 or TRBD2 (6 bases each). The receptor was isolated from a girl aged 5-17 years with multiple sclerosis. The source material was blood. CDR3 nucleotides: TGTGCCAGCAGCCTTCGGGGGCAGGGCAGCACAGATACGCAGTATTTT. Its translation is CASSLRGQGSTDTQYF.